This TCR beta chain was observed in a study of STAT5B mutations in CD4+ large granular lymphocyte leukemia. Study results and caveats: Main leukemic clonotypes were patient-specific, but about 26% appeared at low frequency elsewhere.

Assay used: immunoSEQ multiplex PCR; TCRdb lists only in-frame clones, some missing. The sample has around 31,000 clones, about 70% seen once. This clone was detected a few times. The antigen is unknown. The CDR3 has 15 amino acids. V dropped 7 bases and J dropped 9 bases, with 19 bases sitting between them. Germline CDR1 is SGHTA and CDR2 is FQGNSA. The V gene is TRBV7-2, the J gene TRBJ1-6; D gene unclear. The sample taken for sequencing was CD4+ T cells from blood buffy coats. The source of this sequence is a human donor in good health. The CDR3 protein is CASNIPWGYGSPLHF. The CDR3 nucleotides are TGTGCCAGCAACATTCCCTGGGGATATGGTTCACCCCTCCACTTT.